Sequencing of this T cell receptor beta chain was carried out in a study of cytomegalovirus exposure and HLA in healthy donors. Overall study context: Of roughly 400 genotyped donors, about 80% grouped in the Caucasian-associated ancestry cluster.

General study points: Immune exposure information available was restricted to CMV serostatus.

Nominal health characterized the donors when sampled, though unrecorded immune exposures were likely. About this clone: Its antigen is undetermined.

Use of 60 Vbeta and 13 Jbeta primers characterized the PCR. Clones were sequenced by immunoSEQ multiplex PCR, and TCRdb holds only the in-frame ones, with some missing. Of under 130,000 clones in the sample, 13% to 15% were seen once. This CDR3 contains 14 residues. The trim removed 3 bases at V and 6 bases at J, leaving 5 bases unmatched. Germline CDR1 is SGHRS and CDR2 is YFSETQ. Sequencing was performed on PBMCs. The TCR comes from a female donor in good health and CMV-seronegative. The rearrangement joins TRBV5-1 to TRBJ2-7, with TRBD1 identical over 11 bases. The CDR3 DNA is TGCGCCAGCAGCTCAACCGGGACAGGGGGCGAGCAGTACTTC. It specifies CASSSTGTGGEQYF.